This entry lists 5 T cell receptor beta chains sequenced from one sample in a study of blood T cells in healthy people across ages. A second PCR of about 7 to 12 cycles used a sample-barcoded 5' primer and a J-beta primer mix. TCRdb re-called the 5' RACE reads with MiXCR, one entry per CDR3 protein. This sample yields roughly 570,000 distinct CDR3 sequences, of which 27% are seen a single time; about 18% belongs to the top ten. The sequencing sample was made of blood. These receptors originate from a woman in her 70s in good health.

The V call is TRBV5-1, the J call TRBJ2-3, with unresolved D. The CDR3 spans 14 residues. The ends were cut back, 2 bases at V and 6 bases at J, with 13 bases in the middle. The germline CDR1 and CDR2 sequences are SGHRS and YFSETQ. This CDR3 reads CASSLVPFTDTQYF. The DNA of the CDR3 is TGCGCCAGCAGCTTAGTCCCCTTTACGGATACGCAGTATTTT.

This clonotype appeared a few times. The chain carries TRBV9 and TRBJ2-4; D not certain. The CDR3 has 19 amino acids. CDR1 SGDLS and CDR2 YYNGEE come from the germline V gene. Deletions cut 4 bases from V and 2 bases from J, with 25 bases between. The CDR3 DNA is TGTGCCAGCAGCTTGGACCCCGCTTCCGCCGAGGAGTCCAAAAACATTCAGTACTTC. It specifies CASSLDPASAEESKNIQYF.

The chain has TRBV12-3 or TRBV12-4 and TRBJ2-4; the D gene is possibly TRBD1 (6 bases). Trimming took off 6 bases at V and 8 bases at J, with 14 bases between the two ends. The CDR3 contains 13 residues. The CDR3 DNA follows: TGTGCCAGCAGCTCTACAGGGATTGACATTCAGTACTTC. Translated, it gives CASSSTGIDIQYF.

The chain combines TRBV9 with TRBJ1-1, with TRBD1 identical over 7 bases. The V segment lost 1 base and the J segment 2 bases; nucleotides outside the gene matches: 14. This CDR3 spans 18 amino acids. CDR1 SGDLS and CDR2 YYNGEE come from the germline V gene. Written as DNA, the CDR3 is TGTGCCAGCAGCGTAACCTCCTACAGGGGTTTGCGAAACACTGAAGCTTTCTTT. Protein product: CASSVTSYRGLRNTEAFF.

The CDR3, as DNA: TGTGCCATCAGTGGGGGGACAGGGAGGGAAACTGAAGCTTTCTTT. It translates to CAISGGTGRETEAFF. The chain has TRBV10-3 and TRBJ1-1; 9 nucleotides agree with TRBD1. The CDR3 covers 15 residues. V gave up 4 bases and J gave up 5 bases; unmatched junction bases: 8. Germline V lookup: CDR1 ENHRY, CDR2 SYGVKD.